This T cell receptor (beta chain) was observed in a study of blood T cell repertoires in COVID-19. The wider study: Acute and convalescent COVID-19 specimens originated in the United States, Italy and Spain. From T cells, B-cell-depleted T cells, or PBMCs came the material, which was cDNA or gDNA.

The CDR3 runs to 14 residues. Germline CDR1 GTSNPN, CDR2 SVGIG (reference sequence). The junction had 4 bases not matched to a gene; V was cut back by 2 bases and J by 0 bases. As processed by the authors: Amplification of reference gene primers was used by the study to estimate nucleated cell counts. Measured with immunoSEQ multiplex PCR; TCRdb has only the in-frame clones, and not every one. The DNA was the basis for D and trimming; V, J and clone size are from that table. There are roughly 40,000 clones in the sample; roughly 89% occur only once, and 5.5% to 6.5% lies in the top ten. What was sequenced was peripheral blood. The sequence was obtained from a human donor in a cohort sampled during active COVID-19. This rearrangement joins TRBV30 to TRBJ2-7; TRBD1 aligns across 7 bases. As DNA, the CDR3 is TGTGCCTGGAGTTTTGGGACAGTCTCCTACGAGCAGTACTTC. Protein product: CAWSFGTVSYEQYF.